A selection of T cell receptor beta chains follows, all from one sample in a study of blood T cell repertoires in COVID-19. Using immunoSEQ multiplex PCR, the repertoire was profiled, and TCRdb retains in-frame clones only, with some absent. There are over 110,000 clones in the sample; about 91% occur only once, and around 28% lies in the top ten. The sample consisted of peripheral blood. All receptors derive from a human donor in a cohort sampled during active COVID-19. The CDR3 runs from the conserved cysteine through the conserved F or W. D genes are given only for firm matches. Part of the rows lack a size; the others show once, few, many or a class for expanded clones.

>TRBJ2-7|NA|NA|TRBV18
CASSPSWTTLGEQYF
TGTGCCAGCTCCCCGTCATGGACAACCCTAGGCGAGCAGTACTTC
>TRBJ1-3|NA|TRBD1|TRBV6-5
CASSRTGSYTIYF
TGTGCCAGCAGTAGGACAGGGTCTTACACCATATATTTT
>TRBJ1-6|NA|TRBD1|TRBV7-9
CASSFGTGGNSPLHF
TGTGCCAGCAGCTTCGGGACAGGGGGTAATTCACCCCTCCACTTT
>TRBJ1-2|NA|NA|TRBV4-2
CASSPNPQANYGYTF
TGTGCCAGCAGCCCGAACCCCCAGGCTAACTATGGCTACACCTTC
>TRBJ2-1|NA|TRBD1|TRBV18
CASSPRTGRSSYNEQFF
TGTGCCAGCTCACCACGGACAGGGCGAAGCTCCTACAATGAGCAGTTCTTC
>TRBJ2-2|few|TRBD1|TRBV14
CASSQDRTGNTGELFF
TGTGCCAGCAGCCAAGATCGGACAGGGAACACCGGGGAGCTGTTTTTT
>TRBJ2-2|NA|TRBD1|TRBV5-1
CASSFVGTANTGELFF
TGCGCCAGCAGCTTTGTGGGGACAGCGAACACCGGGGAGCTGTTTTTT
>TRBJ1-3|NA|TRBD1|TRBV7-2
CASSPPGTGLSGNTIYF
TGTGCCAGCAGCCCCCCTGGGACAGGGCTCTCTGGAAACACCATATATTTT
>TRBJ2-3|NA|NA|TRBV3-1/TRBV3-2
CASSHGTDTQYF
TGTGCCAGTAGCCACGGCACAGATACGCAGTATTTT
>TRBJ2-5|NA|TRBD2|TRBV11-2
CASSVGLAGVKTQYF
TGTGCCAGCAGCGTAGGACTAGCGGGGGTAAAGACCCAGTACTTC
>TRBJ2-3|NA|TRBD2|TRBV19
CASSWSSGGHVGTDTQYF
TGTGCCAGTAGTTGGAGTAGCGGGGGGCACGTAGGCACAGATACGCAGTATTTT
>TRBJ2-3|NA|NA|TRBV19
CASSIGGNRTDTQYF
TGTGCCAGTAGTATTGGGGGGAACCGCACAGATACGCAGTATTTT
>TRBJ2-1|NA|TRBD2|TRBV10-3
CAINPTSGGATEQFF
TGTGCCATCAACCCCACTAGCGGGGGGGCCACTGAGCAGTTCTTC
>TRBJ1-5|NA|NA|TRBV4-1
CASSPQWGGNQPQHF
TGCGCCAGCAGCCCCCAATGGGGGGGCAATCAGCCCCAGCATTTT
>TRBJ1-1|NA|NA|TRBV19
CASSLEIRGGAEAFF
TGTGCCAGTAGTTTGGAGATTAGGGGTGGGGCTGAAGCTTTCTTT
>TRBJ1-1|NA|TRBD1|TRBV9
CASSVTGGEDTEAFF
TGTGCCAGCAGCGTTACAGGGGGAGAGGACACTGAAGCTTTCTTT
>TRBJ1-5|NA|NA|TRBV10-3
CAISAGGSNQPQHF
TGTGCCATCTCCGCCGGGGGTAGCAATCAGCCCCAGCATTTT
>TRBJ1-6|few|TRBD1|TRBV19
CASSTDRAYNSPLHF
TGTGCCAGTAGTACCGACAGGGCCTATAATTCACCCCTCCACTTT
>TRBJ2-1|NA|NA|TRBV25-1
CASSVSQRVNNEQFF
TGTGCCAGCAGTGTGTCCCAACGGGTGAACAATGAGCAGTTCTTC
>TRBJ1-3|NA|NA|TRBV7-2
CASTSSVGNTIYF
TGTGCCAGCACCTCCTCCGTGGGAAACACCATATATTTT
>TRBJ2-7|once|NA|TRBV25-1
CASSPAAYEQYF
TGTGCCAGCAGTCCAGCGGCCTACGAGCAGTACTTC
>TRBJ2-5|NA|NA|TRBV7-2
CASSFSYQETQYF
TGTGCCAGCAGCTTTTCCTACCAAGAGACCCAGTACTTC
>TRBJ2-3|NA|NA|TRBV7-2
CASSPPGTDTQYF
TGTGCCAGCAGCCCCCCGGGCACAGATACGCAGTATTTT
>TRBJ1-3|NA|NA|TRBV2
CASSDSRNSGNTIYF
TGTGCCAGCAGTGATTCCAGAAACTCTGGAAACACCATATATTTT
>TRBJ2-5|NA|TRBD1|TRBV11-2
CASSLPLQGPRKETQYF
TGTGCCAGCAGCCTCCCATTACAGGGGCCCAGGAAGGAGACCCAGTACTTC
>TRBJ1-1|NA|NA|TRBV7-2
CASRQGLGTEAFF
TGTGCCAGCAGACAGGGCTTGGGCACTGAAGCTTTCTTT
>TRBJ2-7|NA|NA|TRBV27
CASSLQPTGSREQYF
TGTGCCAGCAGTTTACAACCGACAGGTAGCCGGGAGCAGTACTTC
>TRBJ1-2|once|TRBD1|TRBV2
CARGQNYGYTF
TGTGCCAGGGGACAGAACTATGGCTACACCTTC
>TRBJ2-3|NA|NA|TRBV19
CASSIWSRGTDTQYF
TGTGCCAGTAGTATTTGGAGTCGTGGCACAGATACGCAGTATTTT
>TRBJ2-7|NA|NA|TRBV7-3
CASSPQQGGEQYF
TGTGCCAGCAGCCCCCAGCAGGGGGGCGAGCAGTACTTC
>TRBJ2-5|NA|TRBD2|TRBV5-1
CASSLAGRGDQETQYF
TGCGCCAGCAGCTTGGCCGGGCGGGGGGACCAAGAGACCCAGTACTTC
>TRBJ2-1|NA|TRBD2|TRBV2
CASSLISRGGRNEQFF
TGTGCCAGCAGCCTGATTTCGCGGGGGGGCAGGAATGAGCAGTTCTTC
>TRBJ2-2|NA|TRBD1|TRBV4-2
CASSQGGQGVTGELFF
TGTGCCAGCAGCCAAGGCGGACAGGGGGTCACCGGGGAGCTGTTTTTT
>TRBJ2-1|NA|TRBD2|TRBV9
CASSAPSRGANNEQFF
TGTGCCAGCAGCGCCCCCTCGCGGGGGGCCAACAATGAGCAGTTCTTC
>TRBJ2-3|NA|NA|TRBV9
CASSLPESTDTQYF
TGTGCCAGCAGCCTCCCGGAGAGCACAGATACGCAGTATTTT
>TRBJ1-2|NA|TRBD1|TRBV5-4
CASSLEGAYGYTF
TGTGCCAGCAGCTTGGAGGGGGCCTATGGCTACACCTTC
>TRBJ2-1|NA|TRBD2|TRBV4-1
CASSQEPGGAYNEQFF
TGCGCCAGCAGCCAAGAACCGGGGGGAGCCTACAATGAGCAGTTCTTC